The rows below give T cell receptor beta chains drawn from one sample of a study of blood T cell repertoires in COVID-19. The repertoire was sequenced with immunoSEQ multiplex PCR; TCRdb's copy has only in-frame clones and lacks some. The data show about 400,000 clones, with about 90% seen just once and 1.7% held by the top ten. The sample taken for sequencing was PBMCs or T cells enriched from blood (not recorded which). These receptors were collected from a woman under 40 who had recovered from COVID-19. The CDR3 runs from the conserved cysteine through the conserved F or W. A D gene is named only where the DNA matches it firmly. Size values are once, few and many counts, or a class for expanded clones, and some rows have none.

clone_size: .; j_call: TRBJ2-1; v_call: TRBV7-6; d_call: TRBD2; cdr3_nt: TGTGCCAGCAGCCCCCAGCCGGGACTAGCGGGACCCTACAATGAGCAGTTCTTC; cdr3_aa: CASSPQPGLAGPYNEQFF
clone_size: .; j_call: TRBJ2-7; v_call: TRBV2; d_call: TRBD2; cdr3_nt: TGTGCCAGCGGAAGACTAGCGGGAGGGTACGAGCAGTACTTC; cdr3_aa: CASGRLAGGYEQYF
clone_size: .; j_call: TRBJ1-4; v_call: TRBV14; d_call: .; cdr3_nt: TGTGCCAGCAGCCAGGTTGGGGGGTACGGAAAACTGTTTTTT; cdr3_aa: CASSQVGGYGKLFF
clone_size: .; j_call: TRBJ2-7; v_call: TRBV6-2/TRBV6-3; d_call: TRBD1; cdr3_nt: TGTGCCAGCAGTTACCGGGAACAGGGGCCCTACGAGCAGTACTTC; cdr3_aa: CASSYREQGPYEQYF
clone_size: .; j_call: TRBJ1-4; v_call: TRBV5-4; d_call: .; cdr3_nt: TGTGCCAGCAGCTTGGGGACAAGAACTAATGAAAAACTGTTTTTT; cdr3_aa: CASSLGTRTNEKLFF
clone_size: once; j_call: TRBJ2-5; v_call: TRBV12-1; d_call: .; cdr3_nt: TGTGCCAGCAGCTTTCTCGAGACCCAGTACTTC; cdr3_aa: CASSFLETQYF
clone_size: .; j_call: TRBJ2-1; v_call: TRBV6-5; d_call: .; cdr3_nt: TGTGCCAGCAGTTACTCCGAGAGCTCCTACAATGAGCAGTTCTTC; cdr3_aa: CASSYSESSYNEQFF
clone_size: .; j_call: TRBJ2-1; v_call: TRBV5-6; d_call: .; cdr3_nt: TGTGCCAGCAGTCGAAGGTCCGTGAGCGGACTCTCCTACAATGAGCAGTTCTTC; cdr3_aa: CASSRRSVSGLSYNEQFF
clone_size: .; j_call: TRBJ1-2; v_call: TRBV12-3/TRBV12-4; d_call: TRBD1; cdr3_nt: TGTGCCAGCAGCCTAAAGGGGGCGGGTGGCTACACCTTC; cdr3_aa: CASSLKGAGGYTF
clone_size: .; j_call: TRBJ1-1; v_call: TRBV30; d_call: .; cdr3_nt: TGTGCCTGGAGTGGACAGGCGGAGAACACTGAAGCTTTCTTT; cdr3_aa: CAWSGQAENTEAFF
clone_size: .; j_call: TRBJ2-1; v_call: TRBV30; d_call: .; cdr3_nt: TGTGCCTGGAGTGTACGGACAGTGTACAATGAGCAGTTCTTC; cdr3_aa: CAWSVRTVYNEQFF
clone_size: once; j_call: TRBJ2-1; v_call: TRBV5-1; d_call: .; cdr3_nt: TGCGCCAGCAGCTGGGGCGGGACCTACAATGAGCAGTTCTTC; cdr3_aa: CASSWGGTYNEQFF
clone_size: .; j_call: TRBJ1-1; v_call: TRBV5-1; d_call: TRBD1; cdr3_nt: TGCGCCAGCAGCTCCGACAGGGTGACTGAAGCTTTCTTT; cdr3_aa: CASSSDRVTEAFF
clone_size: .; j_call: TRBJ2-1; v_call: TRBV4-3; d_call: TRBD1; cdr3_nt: TGCGCCAGCAGCCAAGGGCAGGGGGCGGGTAATGAGCAGTTCTTC; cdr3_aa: CASSQGQGAGNEQFF
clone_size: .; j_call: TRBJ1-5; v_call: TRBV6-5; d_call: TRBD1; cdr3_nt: TGTGCCAGCAGTTACGGGACAGGGGGGACGGGACAGCCCCAGCATTTT; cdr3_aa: CASSYGTGGTGQPQHF
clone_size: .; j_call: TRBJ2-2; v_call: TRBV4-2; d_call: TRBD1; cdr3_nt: TGTGCCAGCAGCCAAGAGGGGACAGCAACTACCGGGGAGCTGTTTTTT; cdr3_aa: CASSQEGTATTGELFF
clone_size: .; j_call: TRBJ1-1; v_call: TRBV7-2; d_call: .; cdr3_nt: TGTGCCAGCAGCTTAGCGACATATACGAACACTGAAGCTTTCTTT; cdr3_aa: CASSLATYTNTEAFF
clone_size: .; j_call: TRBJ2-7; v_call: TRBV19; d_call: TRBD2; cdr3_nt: TGTGCCAGGACTAGCGGGAGGCGCGAGCAGTACTTC; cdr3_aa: CARTSGRREQYF
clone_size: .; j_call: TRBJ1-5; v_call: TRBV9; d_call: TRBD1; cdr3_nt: TGTGCCAGCAGCGCCGGGACAGGGAATCAGCCCCAGCATTTT; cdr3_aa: CASSAGTGNQPQHF
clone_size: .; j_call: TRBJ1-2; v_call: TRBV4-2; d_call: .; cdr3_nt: TGTGCCAGCAGCCAAGATCGTCTTAACTATGGCTACACCTTC; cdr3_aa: CASSQDRLNYGYTF
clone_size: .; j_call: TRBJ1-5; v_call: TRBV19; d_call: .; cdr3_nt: TGTGCCAGTAGTCCAAGGACACTTTGGGGTCAGCCCCAGCATTTT; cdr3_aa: CASSPRTLWGQPQHF
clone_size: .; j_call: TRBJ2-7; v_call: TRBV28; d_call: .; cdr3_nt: TGTGCCAGCACCCCCGGGACTCGCACCTACGAGCAGTACTTC; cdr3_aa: CASTPGTRTYEQYF
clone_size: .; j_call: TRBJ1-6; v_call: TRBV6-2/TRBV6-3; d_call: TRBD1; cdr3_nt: TGTGCCAGCAGTACGAGGGACAGGGGTAATTCACCCCTCCACTTT; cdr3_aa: CASSTRDRGNSPLHF
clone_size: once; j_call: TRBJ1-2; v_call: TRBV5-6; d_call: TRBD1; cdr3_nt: TGTGCCAGCAGACCCGACAGGGTCAACTATGGCTACACCTTC; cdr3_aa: CASRPDRVNYGYTF
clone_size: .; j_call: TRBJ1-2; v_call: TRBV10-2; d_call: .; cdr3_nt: TGCGCCAGCACGGGGGGCACTAACTATGGCTACACCTTC; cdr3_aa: CASTGGTNYGYTF
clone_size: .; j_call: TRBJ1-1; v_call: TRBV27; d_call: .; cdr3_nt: TGTGCCAGCACCTTTATCAGGGGTGCTGAAGCTTTCTTT; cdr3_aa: CASTFIRGAEAFF
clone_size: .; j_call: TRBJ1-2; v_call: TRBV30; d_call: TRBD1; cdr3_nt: TGTGCCTGGAGCTATGGACAGGGGTTGGGCTACACCTTC; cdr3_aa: CAWSYGQGLGYTF
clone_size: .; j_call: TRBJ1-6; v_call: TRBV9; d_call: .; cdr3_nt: TGTGCCAGCAGCGTACTAGGGAGCTCCTATAATTCACCCCTCCACTTT; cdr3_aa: CASSVLGSSYNSPLHF
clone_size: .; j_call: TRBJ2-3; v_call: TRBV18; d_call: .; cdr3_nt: TGTGCCAGCTCAATAAGGGCAGGTCGACTTGACCTCCGTAGCGGATTCGCCGAGACGCAGTATTTT; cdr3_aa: CASSIRAGRLDLRSGFAETQYF
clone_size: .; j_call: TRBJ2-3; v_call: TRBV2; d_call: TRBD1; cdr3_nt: TGTGCCAGCAGCCGGGACAGGGGATTTGGCACAGATACGCAGTATTTT; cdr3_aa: CASSRDRGFGTDTQYF
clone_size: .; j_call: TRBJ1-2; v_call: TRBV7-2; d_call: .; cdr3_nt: TGTGCCAGCAGCCGTCTAGGGGTCTATGGCTACACCTTC; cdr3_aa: CASSRLGVYGYTF
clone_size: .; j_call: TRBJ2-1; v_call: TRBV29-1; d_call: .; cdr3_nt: TGCAGCGTTTACGACATCTTCTCCTCAGGACAGCTAATTAATGAGCAGTTCTTC; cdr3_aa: CSVYDIFSSGQLINEQFF
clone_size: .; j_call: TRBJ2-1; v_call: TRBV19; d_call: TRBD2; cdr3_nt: TGTGCCAGTAGTATAAGAGGCTCGGCGGGGGGTTACAATGAGCAGTTCTTC; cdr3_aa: CASSIRGSAGGYNEQFF
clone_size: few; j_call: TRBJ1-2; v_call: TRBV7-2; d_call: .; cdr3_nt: TGTGCCAGCAGCTTAGTTTTGTATCGGACAGATCGGGGCTATGGCTACACCTTC; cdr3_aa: CASSLVLYRTDRGYGYTF
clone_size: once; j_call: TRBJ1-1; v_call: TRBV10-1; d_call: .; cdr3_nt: TGCGCCAGCAGTGAGTCGGGGGGGTTATCAGCTTTCTTT; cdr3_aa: CASSESGGLSAFF
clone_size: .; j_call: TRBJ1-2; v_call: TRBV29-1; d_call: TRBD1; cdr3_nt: TGCAGCCTCCGGGACAGGGCGAGCGGCTACACCTTC; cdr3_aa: CSLRDRASGYTF
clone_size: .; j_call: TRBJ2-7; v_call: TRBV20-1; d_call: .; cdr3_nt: TGCAGTGCTAGTGATCCCAGTGGGCAGTCCTACGAGCAGTACTTC; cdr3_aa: CSASDPSGQSYEQYF
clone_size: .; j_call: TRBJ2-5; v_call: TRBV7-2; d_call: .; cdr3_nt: TGTGCCAGCAGTCCCGACAGGCAAGAGACCCAGTACTTC; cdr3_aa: CASSPDRQETQYF
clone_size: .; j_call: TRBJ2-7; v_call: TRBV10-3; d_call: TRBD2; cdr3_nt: TGTGCCGCCACCGGTGGAATTACTAGCGGGAGGGCCTACGAGCAGTACTTC; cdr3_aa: CAATGGITSGRAYEQYF
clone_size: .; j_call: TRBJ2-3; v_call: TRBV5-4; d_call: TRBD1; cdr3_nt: TGTGCCAGCAGCCAACCGACAGGGTTGAGGGCAGATACGCAGTATTTT; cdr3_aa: CASSQPTGLRADTQYF
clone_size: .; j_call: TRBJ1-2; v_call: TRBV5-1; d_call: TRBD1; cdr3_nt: TGCGCCAGCAGGTCATACAGGGGGCCTAACTATGGCTACACCTTC; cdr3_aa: CASRSYRGPNYGYTF
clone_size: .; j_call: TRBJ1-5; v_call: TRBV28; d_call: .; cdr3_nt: TGTGCCAGCAGTCCCAATCCGGAGCAGCCCCAGCATTTT; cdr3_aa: CASSPNPEQPQHF
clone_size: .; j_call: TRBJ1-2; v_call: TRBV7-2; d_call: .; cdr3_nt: TGTGCCAGCAGCTCCCGGCGGGACTATGGCTACACCTTC; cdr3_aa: CASSSRRDYGYTF
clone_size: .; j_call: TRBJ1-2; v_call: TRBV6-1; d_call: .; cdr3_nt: TGTGCCAGCAGTGACGATAAAGGACAGCTCTTATCCTCCATGGCGACCTTC; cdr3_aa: CASSDDKGQLLSSMATF
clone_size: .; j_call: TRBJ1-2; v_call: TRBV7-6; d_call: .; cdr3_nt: TGTGCCAGCAGCCCCACTTCCCGGGCAGGGCGGAGAGACTATGGCTACACCTTC; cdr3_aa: CASSPTSRAGRRDYGYTF
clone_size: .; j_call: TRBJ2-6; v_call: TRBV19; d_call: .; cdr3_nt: TGTGCCAGTACCCACCACAGGGTTTCGAGCTCTGGGGCCAACGTCCTGACTTTC; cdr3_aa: CASTHHRVSSSGANVLTF
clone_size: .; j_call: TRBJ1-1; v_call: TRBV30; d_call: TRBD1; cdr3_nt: TGTGCCGGGGACAGGGCGGCGACTGAAGCTTTCTTT; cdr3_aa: CAGDRAATEAFF
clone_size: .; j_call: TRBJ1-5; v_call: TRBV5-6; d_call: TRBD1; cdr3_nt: TGTGCCAGCAGCTCCACAGGGGAGAGCAATCAGCCCCAGCATTTT; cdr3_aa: CASSSTGESNQPQHF
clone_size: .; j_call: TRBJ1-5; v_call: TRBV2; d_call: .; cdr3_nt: TGTGCCAGCAGTGAGCGGGGCTTCAATCAGCCCCAGCATTTT; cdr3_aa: CASSERGFNQPQHF